These T cell receptor beta chains were read from a single sample in a study of T cells in Graves' hyperthyroidism and ophthalmopathy. TCRdb independently ran MiXCR on the multiplex PCR reads; one entry per CDR3 protein. Among about 520,000 distinct CDR3 sequences listed, roughly 25% were seen once. The sequencing input was blood. Every receptor here comes from a woman in her twenties or thirties with Graves' ophthalmopathy. The CDR3 runs from the conserved cysteine through the conserved F or W. The order of the fields is CDR3 protein, CDR3 DNA, clone size, V gene, J gene, D gene. D genes are given only for firm matches. Clone size is given for some rows only: seen once, a few or many times, or a class if the clone is expanded.

cdr3_aa: CSAFSSGVSYEQYF; cdr3_nt: TGCAGTGCCTTCTCTAGCGGGGTTTCCTACGAGCAGTACTTC; clone_size: many; v_call: TRBV20-1; j_call: TRBJ2-7; d_call: TRBD2
cdr3_aa: CASRTGEANYGYTF; cdr3_nt: TGTGCCAGCAGAACAGGGGAAGCTAACTATGGCTACACCTTC; clone_size: few; v_call: TRBV6-1; j_call: TRBJ1-2; d_call: TRBD1
cdr3_aa: CASSPTSGGAGTGELFF; cdr3_nt: TGTGCCAGCAGTCCTACTAGCGGGGGGGCCGGAACCGGGGAGCTGTTTTTT; clone_size: many; v_call: TRBV27; j_call: TRBJ2-2; d_call: TRBD2
cdr3_aa: CASSQEAAPFSYEQYF; cdr3_nt: TGCGCCAGCAGCCAAGAGGCCGCCCCCTTTTCCTACGAGCAGTACTTC; clone_size: many; v_call: TRBV4-1; j_call: TRBJ2-7; d_call: .
cdr3_aa: CASSHVMGMNTGELFF; cdr3_nt: TGTGCCAGCAGCCATGTCATGGGTATGAACACCGGGGAGCTGTTTTTT; clone_size: few; v_call: TRBV11-2; j_call: TRBJ2-2; d_call: .
cdr3_aa: CAITPDGSNTEAFF; cdr3_nt: TGTGCCATCACACCGGACGGGAGCAACACTGAAGCTTTCTTT; clone_size: few; v_call: TRBV5-4; j_call: TRBJ1-1; d_call: .
cdr3_aa: CASSLVAGVNTEAFF; cdr3_nt: TGTGCCAGCAGCTTAGTGGCAGGGGTGAACACTGAAGCTTTCTTT; clone_size: .; v_call: TRBV7-9; j_call: TRBJ1-1; d_call: .
cdr3_aa: CASSLGWYRDNTEAFF; cdr3_nt: TGCGCCAGCAGCTTGGGGTGGTACAGGGATAACACTGAAGCTTTCTTT; clone_size: many; v_call: TRBV5-1; j_call: TRBJ1-1; d_call: .
cdr3_aa: CSASEGQGAGNTEAFF; cdr3_nt: TGCAGTGCTAGTGAGGGACAGGGGGCCGGGAACACTGAAGCTTTCTTT; clone_size: .; v_call: TRBV20-1; j_call: TRBJ1-1; d_call: TRBD1
cdr3_aa: CASSHHRRDDHRGEQYF; cdr3_nt: TGTGCCAGCAGTCATCATCGCCGGGACGATCATAGGGGCGAGCAGTACTTC; clone_size: .; v_call: TRBV28; j_call: TRBJ2-7; d_call: .
cdr3_aa: CASSLTTTGYEQYF; cdr3_nt: TGTGCCAGCAGCCTAACGACAACAGGCTACGAGCAGTACTTC; clone_size: many; v_call: TRBV14; j_call: TRBJ2-7; d_call: .
cdr3_aa: CASSLIRGFEAFF; cdr3_nt: TGTGCCAGCAGCCTTATCCGGGGGTTTGAAGCTTTCTTT; clone_size: many; v_call: TRBV6-2/TRBV6-3; j_call: TRBJ1-1; d_call: .
cdr3_aa: CASSLTQKLETQYF; cdr3_nt: TGTGCCAGCAGCCTAACACAAAAGCTAGAGACCCAGTACTTC; clone_size: .; v_call: TRBV6-1; j_call: TRBJ2-5; d_call: .
cdr3_aa: CASALTDYGYTF; cdr3_nt: TGTGCCAGCGCCCTTACCGACTATGGCTACACCTTC; clone_size: many; v_call: TRBV12-3/TRBV12-4; j_call: TRBJ1-2; d_call: .
cdr3_aa: CASSFSNPPLLAGRYEQYF; cdr3_nt: TGTGCCAGCAGTTTCTCGAACCCACCCCTCTTAGCGGGAAGGTACGAGCAGTACTTC; clone_size: once; v_call: TRBV6-2/TRBV6-3; j_call: TRBJ2-7; d_call: TRBD2
cdr3_aa: CASGMSEDQPQHF; cdr3_nt: TGTGCGAGCGGGATGTCCGAGGATCAGCCCCAGCATTTT; clone_size: .; v_call: TRBV12-3/TRBV12-4; j_call: TRBJ1-5; d_call: .
cdr3_aa: CASSLYGSGNTIYF; cdr3_nt: TGTGCCAGCAGCTTATATGGTTCTGGAAACACCATATATTTT; clone_size: many; v_call: TRBV7-8; j_call: TRBJ1-3; d_call: .
cdr3_aa: CASSSAGGTVEAFF; cdr3_nt: TGTGCCAGCAGCTCAGCCGGGGGGACCGTTGAAGCTTTCTTT; clone_size: .; v_call: TRBV7-9; j_call: TRBJ1-1; d_call: .
cdr3_aa: CASSLQLGETQYF; cdr3_nt: TGTGCCAGCAGTTTGCAGCTAGGAGAGACCCAGTACTTC; clone_size: .; v_call: TRBV6-5; j_call: TRBJ2-5; d_call: .
cdr3_aa: CSANGNPSGANVLTF; cdr3_nt: TGCAGTGCTAACGGGAACCCGTCTGGGGCCAACGTCCTGACTTTC; clone_size: many; v_call: TRBV20-1; j_call: TRBJ2-6; d_call: .
cdr3_aa: CASSLRDGRFYGYTF; cdr3_nt: TGTGCCAGCAGCCTCCGAGACGGCAGATTCTATGGCTACACCTTC; clone_size: many; v_call: TRBV6-5; j_call: TRBJ1-2; d_call: .
cdr3_aa: CASSSPTGSYGYTF; cdr3_nt: TGTGCCAGCAGTTCTCCAACAGGGTCCTATGGCTACACCTTC; clone_size: many; v_call: TRBV6-5; j_call: TRBJ1-2; d_call: .
cdr3_aa: CASSSPRGGTGELFF; cdr3_nt: TGTGCCAGCAGCTCCCCCAGGGGTGGCACCGGGGAGCTGTTTTTT; clone_size: .; v_call: TRBV7-9; j_call: TRBJ2-2; d_call: .
cdr3_aa: CASSLPPSGAYEQYF; cdr3_nt: TGTGCCAGCAGTTTACCCCCGTCAGGGGCCTACGAGCAGTACTTC; clone_size: many; v_call: TRBV28; j_call: TRBJ2-7; d_call: .
cdr3_aa: CASSLRDTSRTEAFF; cdr3_nt: TGTGCCAGCAGTCTCCGGGACACGTCGCGGACTGAAGCTTTCTTT; clone_size: .; v_call: TRBV2; j_call: TRBJ1-1; d_call: .